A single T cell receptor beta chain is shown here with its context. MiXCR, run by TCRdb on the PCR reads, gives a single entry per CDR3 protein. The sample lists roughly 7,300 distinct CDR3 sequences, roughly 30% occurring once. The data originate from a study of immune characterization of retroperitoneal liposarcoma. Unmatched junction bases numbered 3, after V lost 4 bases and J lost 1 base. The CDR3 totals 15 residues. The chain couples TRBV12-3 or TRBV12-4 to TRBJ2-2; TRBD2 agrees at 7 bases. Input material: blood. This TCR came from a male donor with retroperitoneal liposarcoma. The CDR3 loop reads CASSWASGNTGELFF. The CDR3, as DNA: TGTGCCAGCAGTTGGGCTAGCGGGAACACCGGGGAGCTGTTTTTT.